The next 14 T cell receptor beta chains were all read from a single sample in a study of shared clonotypes between healthy human individuals. The assay was immunoSEQ multiplex PCR, and TCRdb's table has in-frame clones only and misses some. This sample yields about 2.3 million clones, of which more than 80% are seen a single time; under 0.45% belongs to the top ten. Sequencing input: naive CD4+ T cells from PBMCs. This sample's subset: CD45RA+ positively selected. The receptors come from a man aged 18 to 35 in good health. Some clones in this sample may be carry-over from other donors' samples.

The J gene is TRBJ1-2, the V gene TRBV28; D is undetermined. Looked up from germline, CDR1 is MDHEN and CDR2 is SYDVKM. This CDR3 spans 12 amino acids. Trimming shortened V by 6 bases and J by 4 bases, and 9 bases separated the two germline ends. The CDR3: CASRQPPYGYTF. CDR3 coding DNA: TGTGCCAGCAGACAGCCCCCCTATGGCTACACCTTC.

The V gene is TRBV6-5, the J gene TRBJ2-1; D is possibly TRBD2 (5 bases). The germline CDR1 and CDR2 sequences are MNHEY and SVGAGI. The CDR3 sequence is 16 residues long. Trimming removed 2 bases from V and 0 bases from J, with 11 bases in between. CDR3 sequence: CASSYVSGYSYNEQFF. In DNA form, the CDR3 reads TGTGCCAGCAGTTACGTGTCGGGGTACTCCTACAATGAGCAGTTCTTC.

The chain has TRBV5-6 and TRBJ2-2, with D hard to call. This CDR3 contains 14 residues. The germline gives CDR1 SGHDT, CDR2 YYEEEE. V lost 3 bases and J lost 2, with 8 bases in between. The CDR3 here is CASSYARNTGELFF. The CDR3 region has the DNA TGTGCCAGCAGCTACGCTAGAAACACCGGGGAGCTGTTTTTT.

This clone was picked up one time. The chain employs TRBV18 and TRBJ2-1; D may be TRBD1 (6 bases). There are 16 residues in the CDR3. Trimming took 7 bases from V and 4 from J, leaving 20 bases between them. From germline, CDR1 is KGHSH and CDR2 LQKENI. The CDR3 loop reads CASFRRDTFLYNEQFF. For the CDR3, the DNA is TGTGCCAGCTTTCGCCGGGACACCTTCCTATACAATGAGCAGTTCTTC.

This clone was observed a handful of times. V usage is TRBV28 and J usage is TRBJ1-1, with D perhaps matching TRBD1 (5 bases). The CDR3 extends over 11 amino acids. Looked up from germline, CDR1 is MDHEN and CDR2 is SYDVKM. The ends were cut back, 4 bases at V and 9 bases at J, with 9 bases in the middle. The CDR3 spells CASSYPGKAFF. CDR3 DNA: TGTGCCAGCAGTTACCCAGGGAAAGCTTTCTTT.

The chain employs TRBV5-3 and TRBJ2-7; D unclear. TRBV5-3 is filed as an ORF, its function uncertain. The V end lost 9 bases, the J end lost 0 bases, and 4 bases lay between the germline ends. CDR3 length: 10 amino acids. CDR3 sequence: CATASYEQYF. The CDR3 DNA follows: TGTGCCACGGCCTCCTACGAGCAGTACTTC.

The V call is TRBV5-4, the J call TRBJ2-7; tentative D call: TRBD2 (7 bases). The V gene's germline CDR1 is SGHNT and CDR2 YYREEE (reference sequence). The CDR3 contains 14 residues. Trimming removed 2 bases from V and 5 bases from J, with 14 bases in between. The CDR3 DNA is TGTGCCAGCAGCTTACGGGGGGCGATGGACGAGCAGTACTTC. It encodes CASSLRGAMDEQYF.

The CDR3 region has the DNA TGTGCCAGCGGACAGGTCGCAGATACGCAGTATTTT. Protein product: CASGQVADTQYF. The chain uses TRBV5-4 and TRBJ2-3; 7 nucleotides align to TRBD1. Germline CDR1 reads SGHNT; CDR2 reads YYREEE (reference sequence). The CDR3 totals 12 residues. The ends lost 7 bases at V and 4 bases at J; junction bases unmatched: 3.

The chain couples TRBV7-6 to TRBJ1-1; 11 nucleotides agree with TRBD1. Germline V gene lookup returns CDR1 SGHVS and CDR2 FNYEAQ. This CDR3 region has 15 residues. Trimming took 5 bases from V and 2 from J; bases not matched to a gene: 4. The CDR3 DNA is TGTGCCAGCAGCGCCGGGACAGGGGGTAACACTGAAGCTTTCTTT. It codes for CASSAGTGGNTEAFF.

The V and J genes are TRBV28 and TRBJ2-1, with D perhaps TRBD1 (6 bases). The ends were cut back, 6 bases at V and 4 bases at J, with 16 bases in the middle. Germline CDR1 reads MDHEN; CDR2 reads SYDVKM. This CDR3 contains 15 residues. The CDR3 coding sequence is TGTGCCAGCAGAGGACGACAGAGGGGGTACAATGAGCAGTTCTTC. Translated, it gives CASRGRQRGYNEQFF.

Here the CDR3 DNA reads TGTGCCAGCAGCCGAGGGACTAGCGGGATTTATGAGCAGTTCTTC. The encoded protein is CASSRGTSGIYEQFF. The V and J genes are TRBV14 and TRBJ2-1; 13 bases are shared with TRBD2. Germline CDR1 SGHDN, CDR2 FVKESK. The CDR3 extends over 15 amino acids. Losses at the gene ends were 4 bases for V and 8 bases for J; bases not matched to a gene: 5.

The chain links TRBV5-4 to TRBJ2-2; 7 positions match TRBD1. This CDR3 comprises 16 residues. The germline CDR1 and CDR2 sequences are SGHNT and YYREEE (reference sequence). The junction had 9 bases not matched to a gene; V was cut back by 4 bases and J by 3 bases. CDR3 sequence reads: CASSMTGTADTGELFF. CDR3 DNA: TGTGCCAGCAGCATGACAGGGACCGCGGACACCGGGGAGCTGTTTTTT.

The J gene is TRBJ1-1, the V gene TRBV29-1; 7 bases are a match to TRBD1. CDR1 is SQVTM and CDR2 is ANQGSEA in the germline V gene. V lost 4 bases and J lost 4; bases outside the gene matches: 6. The CDR3 is 13 amino acids. CDR3 in amino acids: CSVGRGLATEAFF. CDR3 coding DNA: TGCAGCGTTGGGAGGGGGCTGGCCACTGAAGCTTTCTTT.

The chain recombines TRBV6-5 with TRBJ2-2, with D uncertain. V gave up 4 bases and J gave up 0 bases, with 9 bases separating them. Germline CDR1 and CDR2: MNHEY and SVGAGI. The CDR3 length is 15 residues. CDR3 protein: CASSWVIPNTGELFF. In DNA, the CDR3 is TGTGCCAGCAGTTGGGTCATCCCGAACACCGGGGAGCTGTTTTTT.